This T cell receptor beta chain was identified during a study of T cell clonality in common variable immunodeficiency. Study-wide findings and caveats: TCRbeta clonality was increased in CVID versus healthy controls. Reportedly, TCR beta sequences from common variable immunodeficiency showed fewer deletions and N-nucleotide insertions.

Only in-frame clones appear in the TCRdb table, and some are missing; sequencing was by immunoSEQ multiplex PCR. The sample's table shows 8,000 or so clones. CVID subjects were neither ill nor on immunomodulatory or immunosuppressive medication at sampling. Heparinized whole blood, about 4.5 to 9 ml, came from each donor. The CDR3 totals 11 residues. Trimming cost V 7 bases and J 6 bases, with 7 bases left between them. Germline V gene data show CDR1 as MRHNA and CDR2 as SNTAGT. In the case of this clone: Its antigen is as yet unknown. The read terminates 3 residues before the CDR3 end, so the remaining end is supplied by the germline J gene.

V and J are TRBV6-4 and TRBJ1-5; perhaps TRBD1 as D (5 bases). Sequenced sample: peripheral blood mononuclear cells. The source is a human donor with common variable immunodeficiency. The covered CDR3 bases are TGTGCCAGCATGGGGGGTCAGCCC. Protein sequence: CASMGGQP. In full, the CDR3 reads CASMGGQPQHF.